The entry below describes one TCR beta chain. The CDR3 is 15 amino acids. Per the germline V gene, CDR1 is MNHEY and CDR2 is SMNVEV (reference sequence). The sample is drawn from a study of monozygotic twins with inflammatory bowel disease. Eight separate reactions for every sample produced the cDNA. After re-calling the 5' RACE reads, TCRdb lists one entry per CDR3 protein, DNA absent. Its clone listing holds a few hundred thousand distinct CDR3 sequences. Source material: blood. V is TRBV27 and J is TRBJ2-7; the D gene TCRdb calls, TRBD1, cannot be checked with no DNA. The sequence was collected from a human donor with ulcerative colitis or Crohn's disease, or a healthy co-twin of an affected twin (not recorded which). CDR3 amino acids: CASSLYGKVTYEQYF.